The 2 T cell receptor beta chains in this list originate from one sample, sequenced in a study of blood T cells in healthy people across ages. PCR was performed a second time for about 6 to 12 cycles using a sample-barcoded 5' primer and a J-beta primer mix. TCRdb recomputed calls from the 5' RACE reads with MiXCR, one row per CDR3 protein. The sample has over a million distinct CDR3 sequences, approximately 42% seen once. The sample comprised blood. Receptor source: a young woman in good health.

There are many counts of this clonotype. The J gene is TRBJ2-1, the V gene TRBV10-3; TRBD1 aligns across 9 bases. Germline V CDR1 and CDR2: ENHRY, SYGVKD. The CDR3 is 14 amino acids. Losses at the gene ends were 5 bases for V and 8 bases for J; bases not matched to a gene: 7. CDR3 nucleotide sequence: TGTGCCATCAGTTATCCGGGACAGGGCGATGAGCAGTTCTTC. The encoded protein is CAISYPGQGDEQFF.

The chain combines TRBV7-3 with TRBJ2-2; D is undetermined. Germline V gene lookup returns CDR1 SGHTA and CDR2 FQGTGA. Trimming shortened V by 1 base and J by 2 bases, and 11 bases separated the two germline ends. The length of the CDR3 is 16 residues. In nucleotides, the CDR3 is TGTGCCAGCAGCTTAATAGGTCCAGTCAACACCGGGGAGCTGTTTTTT. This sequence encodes CASSLIGPVNTGELFF.